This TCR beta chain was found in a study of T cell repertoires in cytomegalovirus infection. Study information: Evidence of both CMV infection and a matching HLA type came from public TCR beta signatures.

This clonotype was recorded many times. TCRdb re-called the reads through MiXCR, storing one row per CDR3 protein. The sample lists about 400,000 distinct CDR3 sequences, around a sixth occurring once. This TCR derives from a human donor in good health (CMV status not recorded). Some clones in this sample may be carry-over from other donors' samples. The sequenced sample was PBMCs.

CDR3 loop: CASSLVWSYEQYF. The CDR3 DNA reads TGTGCCAGCAGCTTAGTCTGGTCCTACGAGCAGTACTTC. V gene TRBV7-6 combines with J gene TRBJ2-7; D not certain. This CDR3 has 13 amino acids. Trimming pared 1 base from V and 1 base from J, leaving 5 bases between. Germline values: CDR1 SGHVS, CDR2 FNYEAQ.